What follows are 3 T cell receptor beta chains derived from one specimen sequenced in a study of T cells expressing NK-cell markers. TCRdb re-called the 5' RACE reads; one entry per CDR3 protein, DNA not given. Its table records about 380,000 distinct CDR3 sequences. The source material was blood T cells: a sorted CD56 or NKG2C T cell subset, CD4+ or CD8+ T cells, or bulk PBMC T cells (not recorded which). Receptors were obtained from a man aged 18-70 years in good health.

This rearrangement joins TRBV12-3 or TRBV12-4 to TRBJ1-4; TCRdb's assignment of TRBD1 cannot be checked, as there is no DNA. The CDR3 loop spans 11 amino acids. The CDR3: CASSSGQKLFF.

The chain recombines TRBV18 with TRBJ2-7; the D call from TCRdb, TRBD1, cannot be confirmed without DNA. Germline lookup yields CDR1 KGHSH and CDR2 LQKENI. This CDR3 has 15 amino acids. This chain's CDR3 is CASSQGQLASYEQYF.

This chain links TRBV6-5 with TRBJ2-6; TCRdb's D call, TRBD2, is unchecked because there is no DNA. The germline V gene encodes CDR1 MNHEY and CDR2 SVGAGI. The CDR3 is 17 residues long. CDR3 loop: CASSREGLDSGANVLTF.